This T cell receptor (beta chain) comes out of a study of graft-versus-host responses after intestinal transplantation. Across the study: As for transplant type, recipients had multivisceral, liver-intestinal, or isolated intestinal grafts. Every recipient underwent anti-thymocyte globulin induction, then tacrolimus and steroids for about three years.

Profiled with immunoSEQ multiplex PCR; TCRdb holds only in-frame clones, not every one. The sample holds tens of thousands of clones; around 90% are singletons and the top ten take approximately 1.3%. On this clone: Its antigen remains unknown.

The TCR originated in a human donor who received an intestinal transplant. The input for sequencing was unstimulated CD8+ T cells sorted from spleen or lymph node cells, taken before intestinal transplant.

The CDR3 bases are TGCGCCAGCAGCCAAGAGGGACAGAGCAATCAGCCCCAGCATTTT. It specifies CASSQEGQSNQPQHF. The chain uses TRBV4-1 and TRBJ1-5, with 7 bases identical to TRBD1. Germline CDR1 reads MGHRA; CDR2 reads YSYEKL. Germline trimming cut 0 bases from V and 1 base from J; bases unmatched to any gene: 0. The CDR3 length is 15 residues.